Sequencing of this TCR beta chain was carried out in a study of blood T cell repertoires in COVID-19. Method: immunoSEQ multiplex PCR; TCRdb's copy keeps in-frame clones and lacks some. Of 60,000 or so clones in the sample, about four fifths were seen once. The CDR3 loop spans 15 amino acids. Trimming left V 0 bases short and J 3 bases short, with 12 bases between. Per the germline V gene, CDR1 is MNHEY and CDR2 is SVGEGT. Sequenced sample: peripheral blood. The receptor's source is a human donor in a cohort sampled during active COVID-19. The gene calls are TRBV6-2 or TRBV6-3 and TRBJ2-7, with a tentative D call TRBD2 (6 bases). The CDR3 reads CASSYSLALSYEQYF. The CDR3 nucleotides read TGTGCCAGCAGTTACTCCCTAGCGTTGAGCTACGAGCAGTACTTC.